This T cell receptor (beta chain) originates from a study of shared clonotypes between healthy human individuals. Across the study: For every donor, three CD4 naive, three CD4 memory, two CD8 naive and one CD8 memory plates were used.

Study conclusions and caveats: Clonotype sharing among donors was thought likely to change with sequencing depth. The study generally estimated greater richness for naive than memory subsets.

The table came from immunoSEQ multiplex PCR; TCRdb's copy has only in-frame clones and leaves some out. Among nearly 1,000,000 clones listed, 70% to 85% were seen once. Trimming took off 4 bases at V and 1 base at J, with 8 bases between the two ends. The V gene's germline CDR1 is SGDLS and CDR2 YYNGEE. This CDR3 comprises 13 residues. On this clone itself: Its antigen is unidentified.

The V gene is TRBV9, the J gene TRBJ1-1; D uncertain. This TCR was sampled from a man in his late teens or twenties in good health. The sequenced material came from memory CD4+ T cells sorted from blood. Documented subset: CD45RA-negative fraction. The DNA of the CDR3 is TGTGCCAGCAGCCCAAGCACGAACACTGAAGCTTTCTTT. Its protein is CASSPSTNTEAFF.